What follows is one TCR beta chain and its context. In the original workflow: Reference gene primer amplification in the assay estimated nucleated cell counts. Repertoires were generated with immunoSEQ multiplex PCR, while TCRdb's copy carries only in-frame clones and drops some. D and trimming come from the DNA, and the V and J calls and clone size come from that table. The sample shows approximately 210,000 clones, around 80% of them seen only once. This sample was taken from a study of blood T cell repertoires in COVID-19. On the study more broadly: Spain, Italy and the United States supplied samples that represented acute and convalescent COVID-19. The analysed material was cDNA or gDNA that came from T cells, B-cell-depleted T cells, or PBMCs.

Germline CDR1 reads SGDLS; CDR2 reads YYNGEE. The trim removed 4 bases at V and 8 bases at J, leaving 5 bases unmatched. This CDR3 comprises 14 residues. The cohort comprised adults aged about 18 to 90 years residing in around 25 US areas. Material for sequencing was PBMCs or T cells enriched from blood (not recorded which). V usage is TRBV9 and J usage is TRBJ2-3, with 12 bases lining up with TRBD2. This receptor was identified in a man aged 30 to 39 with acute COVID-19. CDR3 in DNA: TGTGCCAGCAGCCCTAGCGGGGGGGCCGGTACGCAGTATTTT. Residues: CASSPSGGAGTQYF.